This is a list of T cell receptor beta chains from one sample in a study of T cell repertoires in cytomegalovirus infection. TCRdb independently ran MiXCR on the reads; one entry per CDR3 protein. The repertoire holds about 490,000 distinct CDR3 sequences, with roughly 29% as singletons. The sequenced sample was PBMCs. Every receptor here comes from a human donor in good health (CMV status not recorded). Some clones in this sample may be carry-over from other donors' samples. The CDR3 runs from the conserved cysteine through the conserved F or W. D genes are given only for firm matches. Size tells how often a clone was seen (once, few, many) or the class of an expanded clone, and some rows leave it out.

CDR3 DNA: TGCGCCAGCAGCCAAGCCCACGCACCGGGACTAGCGGGAGGGCTCGTCTACAATGAGCAGTTCTTC
CDR3 protein: CASSQAHAPGLAGGLVYNEQFF
clone size: many
J gene: TRBJ2-1
V gene: TRBV4-1
D gene: TRBD2

CDR3 DNA: TGTGCCAGCAGTTTATCAGGGGAGAGTCAGCCCCAGCATTTT
CDR3 protein: CASSLSGESQPQHF
clone size: once
J gene: TRBJ1-5
V gene: TRBV28
D gene: NA

CDR3 DNA: TGTGCCAGCAGCCCTGCCGGGACAGGGGTGTTCAGCTATGGCTACACCTTC
CDR3 protein: CASSPAGTGVFSYGYTF
clone size: many
J gene: TRBJ1-2
V gene: TRBV7-9
D gene: TRBD1

CDR3 DNA: TGTGCCATCAGTGACTCCCAGACAGGGAGGGTGGGCAATGAGCAGTTCTTC
CDR3 protein: CAISDSQTGRVGNEQFF
clone size: many
J gene: TRBJ2-1
V gene: TRBV10-3
D gene: NA

CDR3 DNA: TGTGCCAGCAGCTTAGTCTGGGGGGACACTGAAGCTTTCTTT
CDR3 protein: CASSLVWGDTEAFF
clone size: few
J gene: TRBJ1-1
V gene: TRBV7-8
D gene: NA

CDR3 DNA: TGTGCCAGCAGTTTTGGGGCCTACGAGCAGTACTTC
CDR3 protein: CASSFGAYEQYF
clone size: many
J gene: TRBJ2-7
V gene: TRBV12-3/TRBV12-4
D gene: NA

CDR3 DNA: TGTGCCTGGAAGGGTACAGAAACCTACGAGCAGTACTTC
CDR3 protein: CAWKGTETYEQYF
clone size: once
J gene: TRBJ2-7
V gene: TRBV30
D gene: NA

CDR3 DNA: TGTGCCATCCAGAGAAGGGGCCCCGGGGCCAACGTCCTGACTTTC
CDR3 protein: CAIQRRGPGANVLTF
clone size: NA
J gene: TRBJ2-6
V gene: TRBV2
D gene: NA

CDR3 DNA: TGCGCCAGCAGCCAAGCGGAGGGACTGCCCTACACCGGGGAGCTGTTTTTT
CDR3 protein: CASSQAEGLPYTGELFF
clone size: few
J gene: TRBJ2-2
V gene: TRBV4-1
D gene: NA

CDR3 DNA: TGCGCCAGCAGCCATACTCAGGGTGATACTGGCTACACCTTC
CDR3 protein: CASSHTQGDTGYTF
clone size: once
J gene: TRBJ1-2
V gene: TRBV4-3
D gene: NA

CDR3 DNA: TGTGCCACCAGCAGAGATCATCGCGGGAGGGCCGGAGAGACCCAGTACTTC
CDR3 protein: CATSRDHRGRAGETQYF
clone size: few
J gene: TRBJ2-5
V gene: TRBV15
D gene: TRBD2

CDR3 DNA: TGTGCCAGCAGCTTAGGAATGTTCGGGCCGACTAATGAAAAACTGTTTTTT
CDR3 protein: CASSLGMFGPTNEKLFF
clone size: NA
J gene: TRBJ1-4
V gene: TRBV11-3
D gene: NA

CDR3 DNA: TGTGCCAGCAGCCAAGGTCATGGAACTGGGGCCAACGTCCTGACTTTC
CDR3 protein: CASSQGHGTGANVLTF
clone size: few
J gene: TRBJ2-6
V gene: TRBV3-1
D gene: NA

CDR3 DNA: TGCAGTGCTAGACCGGGACAGGGGGCGCGGAGCGGGGAGCTGTTTTTT
CDR3 protein: CSARPGQGARSGELFF
clone size: NA
J gene: TRBJ2-2
V gene: TRBV20-1
D gene: TRBD1

CDR3 DNA: TGCGCCAGCAGCCAGGAACAGGGGGGATCATTCGATGAGCAGTTCTTC
CDR3 protein: CASSQEQGGSFDEQFF
clone size: NA
J gene: TRBJ2-1
V gene: TRBV4-1
D gene: TRBD1

CDR3 DNA: TGTGCCAGCAGCTCAGCGGTCGCTAGCACAGATACGCAGTATTTT
CDR3 protein: CASSSAVASTDTQYF
clone size: NA
J gene: TRBJ2-3
V gene: TRBV5-4
D gene: NA

CDR3 DNA: TGTGCCAGCAGTTTATTTTCTAGCGCGAACACCGGGGAGCTGTTTTTT
CDR3 protein: CASSLFSSANTGELFF
clone size: NA
J gene: TRBJ2-2
V gene: TRBV12-3/TRBV12-4
D gene: NA

CDR3 DNA: TGTGCCAGCAGTTTATACACCTTTGGCGGTCAAGGAACCCAGTACTTC
CDR3 protein: CASSLYTFGGQGTQYF
clone size: NA
J gene: TRBJ2-5
V gene: TRBV12-3/TRBV12-4
D gene: NA

CDR3 DNA: TGTGCCAGCAGCCGGACAGTTGGGCTCTACGAGCAGTACTTC
CDR3 protein: CASSRTVGLYEQYF
clone size: many
J gene: TRBJ2-7
V gene: TRBV7-2
D gene: NA

CDR3 DNA: TGTGCCAGCTTTGCGGGCTTCGGTACGCAGTATTTT
CDR3 protein: CASFAGFGTQYF
clone size: few
J gene: TRBJ2-3
V gene: TRBV6-2/TRBV6-3
D gene: NA

CDR3 DNA: TGTGCCAGCAGCTTAGATCTGGGGGAAGCTGAGCAGTTCTTC
CDR3 protein: CASSLDLGEAEQFF
clone size: few
J gene: TRBJ2-1
V gene: TRBV11-3
D gene: NA

CDR3 DNA: TGTGCCAGTAGTACGCAAGGGACAGAGAATTCACCCCTCCACTTT
CDR3 protein: CASSTQGTENSPLHF
clone size: few
J gene: TRBJ1-6
V gene: TRBV19
D gene: TRBD1

CDR3 DNA: TGTGCCAGCAGCCACCGGGACAGGGGACTAGCCAAAAACATTCAGTACTTC
CDR3 protein: CASSHRDRGLAKNIQYF
clone size: few
J gene: TRBJ2-4
V gene: TRBV6-2/TRBV6-3
D gene: TRBD1

CDR3 DNA: TGTGCCAGCAGCTCGAGAGGCCAGGGGACCTATGGCAACACCTTC
CDR3 protein: CASSSRGQGTYGNTF
clone size: NA
J gene: TRBJ1-2
V gene: TRBV7-9
D gene: NA

CDR3 DNA: TGTGCCAGCAGCTTAGCACAGGGGGGACGGGAGACCCAGTACTTC
CDR3 protein: CASSLAQGGRETQYF
clone size: many
J gene: TRBJ2-5
V gene: TRBV7-9
D gene: TRBD1

CDR3 DNA: TGCGCCAGCAGCCAAGTTCCGGACTCCTATGAAAAACTGTTTTTT
CDR3 protein: CASSQVPDSYEKLFF
clone size: NA
J gene: TRBJ1-4
V gene: TRBV4-1
D gene: NA

CDR3 DNA: TGCAGTGGAATTGGGGACACCATGGGGCAGCCCCAGCATTTT
CDR3 protein: CSGIGDTMGQPQHF
clone size: NA
J gene: TRBJ1-5
V gene: TRBV20-1
D gene: NA

CDR3 DNA: TGTGCCAGCAGCTTAGCATATAGAGGGTTTGCTGGCTACACCTTC
CDR3 protein: CASSLAYRGFAGYTF
clone size: many
J gene: TRBJ1-2
V gene: TRBV7-2
D gene: NA

CDR3 DNA: TGTGCCAGCAGCCACCTAGCGACGGCAGACACCGGGGAGCTGTTTTTT
CDR3 protein: CASSHLATADTGELFF
clone size: NA
J gene: TRBJ2-2
V gene: TRBV4-2
D gene: NA

CDR3 DNA: TGTGCCAGCCGCACGGGACAGGGAGACTACGAGCAGTACTTC
CDR3 protein: CASRTGQGDYEQYF
clone size: NA
J gene: TRBJ2-7
V gene: TRBV7-2
D gene: TRBD1

CDR3 DNA: TGTGCCACCAGTGGCAGTGTAGGGAACACTGAAGCTTTCTTT
CDR3 protein: CATSGSVGNTEAFF
clone size: NA
J gene: TRBJ1-1
V gene: TRBV24-1
D gene: NA

CDR3 DNA: TGTGCCAGCAGCCAAGAGATGAATGAGCAGTTCTTC
CDR3 protein: CASSQEMNEQFF
clone size: NA
J gene: TRBJ2-1
V gene: TRBV3-1
D gene: NA

CDR3 DNA: TGTGCCAGTAGTTCCAACAGGGCCACTGAAGCTTTCTTT
CDR3 protein: CASSSNRATEAFF
clone size: few
J gene: TRBJ1-1
V gene: TRBV19
D gene: NA

CDR3 DNA: TGTGCCAGCAGCTTAACCTTCCGGACAGGGGGTTATGGCTACACCTTC
CDR3 protein: CASSLTFRTGGYGYTF
clone size: NA
J gene: TRBJ1-2
V gene: TRBV7-2
D gene: TRBD1

CDR3 DNA: TGTGCTACGGTTCGGGGTAGCGGGAATGAGCAGTTCTTC
CDR3 protein: CATVRGSGNEQFF
clone size: few
J gene: TRBJ2-1
V gene: TRBV12-3/TRBV12-4
D gene: TRBD2

CDR3 DNA: TGTGCCAGCAGCTCCAGACCGGGGGGTGAAAAACTGTTTTTT
CDR3 protein: CASSSRPGGEKLFF
clone size: many
J gene: TRBJ1-4
V gene: TRBV11-2
D gene: NA

CDR3 DNA: TGTGCCAGCAGCTTTACAAAACTAGCGGGTACATACAATGAGCAGTTCTTC
CDR3 protein: CASSFTKLAGTYNEQFF
clone size: many
J gene: TRBJ2-1
V gene: TRBV7-2
D gene: TRBD2

CDR3 DNA: TGTGCCTGGAGCTGGACAGGGACGAGCACAGATACGCAGTATTTT
CDR3 protein: CAWSWTGTSTDTQYF
clone size: few
J gene: TRBJ2-3
V gene: TRBV30
D gene: TRBD1